This T cell receptor beta chain was retrieved from a study of cytotoxic CD8 clonotypes in ibrutinib-treated CLL. Germline V gives CDR1 SGDLS, CDR2 YYNGEE. V was pared by 4 bases and J by 3 bases, with 8 bases of the junction left unmatched. The CDR3 runs 15 residues. Assay: immunoSEQ multiplex PCR; the TCRdb copy retains only in-frame clones and omits some. Here the sample spans approximately 50,000 clones, over 60% being singletons. This clone showed up many times. What it binds is unknown. The study's findings and limits: At the start, clonality exceeded age-matched healthy donors and followed circulating CD8+ T-cell counts.

The origin of this receptor is a human donor with chronic lymphocytic leukemia. The sample was PBMCs, taken after 12 months of ibrutinib treatment. The chain links TRBV9 to TRBJ2-5; 8 bases align to TRBD2. The CDR3 spells CASSYREGWKETQYF. The CDR3 nucleotides read TGTGCCAGCAGCTATCGGGAGGGGTGGAAAGAGACCCAGTACTTC.